The 27 T cell receptor beta chains below were found in one sample sequenced in a study of CD8 T cells in ankylosing spondylitis (dated by TCRdb to the late 2010s). The method was 5' RACE. Sequenced on an Illumina HiSeq 2500. TCRdb itself trimmed the public reads at Q25 with fastp, ran MiXCR and retained productive beta chains. Every entry covers one CDR3 protein and lists the most common genes and DNA from its rows. The sample table shows 200,000 to 300,000 distinct CDR3 sequences, and around 9.1% are seen once. The ten largest account for under 7.5% of the sample. Sequenced: blood, either unsorted or a sorted T cell fraction (not recorded which). Receptors were obtained from a male donor with ankylosing spondylitis or in good health (not recorded which).

This clonotype turned up a few times. This rearrangement joins TRBV18 to TRBJ2-7; D could derive from TRBD1 or TRBD2 (6 bases each). Germline lookup yields CDR1 KGHSH and CDR2 LQKENI. Trimming shortened V by 0 bases and J by 6 bases, and 15 bases separated the two germline ends. CDR3 length equals 15 residues. The CDR3 DNA reads TGTGCCAGCTCACCACCGGGAGTCGGGGGCTCCGAGCAGTACTTC. It specifies CASSPPGVGGSEQYF.

In this sample, this clonotype turned up many times. This rearrangement joins TRBV3-1 to TRBJ2-3; 12 nucleotides line up with TRBD2. V dropped 5 bases and J dropped 6; count of bases not matched to a gene: 6. The CDR3 sequence is 15 residues long. Germline CDR1 reads LGHDT; CDR2 reads YNNKEL (reference sequence). As DNA, the CDR3 is TGTGCCAGCAGCTCGCTAGCGGGGGGGCCGGATACGCAGTATTTT. The encoded protein is CASSSLAGGPDTQYF.

This clonotype was detected ten times or more. This chain joins TRBV20-1 and TRBJ2-7, with TRBD2 identical over 9 bases. Germline CDR1 and CDR2: DFQATT and SNEGSKA (reference sequence). This CDR3 has 16 residues. V lost 2 bases and J lost 5; bases outside the gene matches: 13. The CDR3 spells CSARPPGTSIFHEQYF. The CDR3 nucleotides are TGCAGTGCTAGACCTCCCGGGACTAGCATTTTCCACGAGCAGTACTTC.

This clonotype was counted ten times or more. The chain employs TRBV20-1 and TRBJ2-6; D perhaps matches TRBD1 (6 bases). Germline V gene data show CDR1 as DFQATT and CDR2 as SNEGSKA (reference sequence). The V end was cut by 0 bases, the J end by 4 bases, with 13 bases between. The CDR3 extends over 16 amino acids. Here the CDR3 DNA reads TGCAGTGCTAGAGATATATCGGACAGAGGGGCCAACGTCCTGACTTTC. Translated, it gives CSARDISDRGANVLTF.

In its sample, this clonotype was seen many times. The V call is TRBV20-1, the J call TRBJ2-3, with 7 bases aligning to TRBD2. The germline V gene has CDR1 DFQATT and CDR2 SNEGSKA (reference sequence). The CDR3 has 15 residues. The V gene end was trimmed by 3 bases and the J gene end by 6 bases; junction bases not matched to a gene: 12. Here the CDR3 reads CSARRWRGLGDTQYF. DNA for the CDR3: TGCAGTGCTAGGCGTTGGCGGGGGTTAGGGGATACGCAGTATTTT.

This clonotype was observed a handful of times. V and J are TRBV4-3 and TRBJ2-7; no definite D call. CDR1 is LGHNA, CDR2 YSLEER, per germline. V was trimmed by 1 base and J by 3 bases, leaving 10 bases between them. The CDR3 contains 14 residues. CDR3 region: CASSQGTGNYEQYF. DNA for the CDR3: TGCGCCAGCAGCCAAGGGACGGGCAACTACGAGCAGTACTTC.

This clonotype was seen at least ten times. This rearrangement joins TRBV7-2 to TRBJ2-3; D is perhaps TRBD1 or TRBD2 (5 bases each). CDR1 is SGHTA, CDR2 FQGNSA, per germline. The CDR3 extends over 16 amino acids. Trimming pared 2 bases from V and 2 bases from J, leaving 14 bases between. CDR3 loop: CASSLPAGGPTDTQYF. The CDR3 nucleotides are TGTGCCAGCAGCTTACCGGCTGGGGGACCCACAGATACGCAGTATTTT.

This clonotype has ten or more counts. The chain carries TRBV5-1 and TRBJ1-1; D uncertain. CDR1 and CDR2 (germline): SGHRS, YFSETQ. The ends were cut back, 5 bases at V and 1 base at J, with 9 bases in the middle. The CDR3 contains 13 residues. CDR3 DNA sequence: TGCGCCAGCAGAACTACAGAGAACACTGAAGCTTTCTTT. Its protein is CASRTTENTEAFF.

Many counts were recorded for this clonotype. The V and J genes are TRBV19 and TRBJ1-5; D is possibly TRBD1 (5 bases). V shed 3 bases and J shed 3 bases, with 15 bases lying between them. The CDR3 has 16 amino acids. Per the germline V gene, CDR1 is LNHDA and CDR2 is SQIVND (reference sequence). The CDR3 here is CASSMEPTEPNQPQHF. The CDR3 DNA is TGTGCCAGTAGTATGGAACCGACAGAGCCCAATCAGCCCCAGCATTTT.

This clonotype occurred many times. This chain connects TRBV7-6 to TRBJ1-6, with 7 bases identical to TRBD1. This CDR3 is 14 amino acids long. In germline, CDR1 is SGHVS, CDR2 FNYEAQ. Germline trimming cut 3 bases from V and 7 bases from J; bases unmatched to any gene: 3. CDR3 protein: CASSFKGANSPLHF. CDR3 nucleotides: TGTGCCAGCAGCTTCAAGGGGGCGAATTCACCCCTCCACTTT.

This clonotype has ten or more counts. This sequence joins TRBV28 and TRBJ1-2; D is ambiguous. CDR3 length equals 12 residues. CDR1 is MDHEN and CDR2 is SYDVKM in the germline V gene. V lost 2 bases and J 7 bases, leaving 8 bases between the germline ends. This CDR3 is CASSLPGSGYTF. For the CDR3, the DNA is TGTGCCAGCAGTTTACCTGGGAGTGGCTACACCTTC.

This clonotype appeared a few times. The chain combines TRBV4-1 with TRBJ2-7, with 9 nucleotides matching TRBD1. Losses at the gene ends were 0 bases for V and 2 bases for J; bases not matched to a gene: 14. Germline V CDR1 and CDR2: MGHRA, YSYEKL. This CDR3 is 19 amino acids long. The CDR3 DNA sequence: TGCGCCAGCAGCCAAGATCAGGGTAAGGGGACAGGGAGGACCTACGAGCAGTACTTC. This codes for CASSQDQGKGTGRTYEQYF.

In its sample, this clonotype was seen many times. The chain joins TRBV10-3 to TRBJ2-2; 8 nucleotides agree with TRBD2. This CDR3 has 16 residues. Germline V gene data show CDR1 as ENHRY and CDR2 as SYGVKD. The V and J ends lost 6 bases and 0 bases, in that order; junction bases with no gene match: 6. In nucleotides, the CDR3 is TGTGCCATCAGGCGGACTAGCACTTCGAACACCGGGGAGCTGTTTTTT. It encodes CAIRRTSTSNTGELFF.

This clonotype was picked up many times. The chain employs TRBV20-1 and TRBJ1-1; 9 bases agree with TRBD1. This CDR3 is built from 14 residues. V lost 4 bases and J lost 1; bases outside the gene matches: 4. Per the germline V gene, CDR1 is DFQATT and CDR2 is SNEGSKA (reference sequence). The CDR3 region has the DNA TGCAGTGCTAAGCGGGGACAGGGGAACACTGAAGCTTTCTTT. Amino acids: CSAKRGQGNTEAFF.

This clonotype turned up a few times. The V call is TRBV18, the J call TRBJ1-3; 7 nucleotides line up with TRBD1. This CDR3 spans 15 amino acids. Unmatched junction bases numbered 3, after V lost 4 bases and J lost 0 bases. The germline CDR1 and CDR2 sequences are KGHSH and LQKENI. CDR3 in amino acids: CASSRDSHSGNTIYF. CDR3 bases: TGTGCCAGCTCACGGGACAGCCACTCTGGAAACACCATATATTTT.

This clonotype came up many times. The V gene is TRBV7-8, the J gene TRBJ1-1; D unresolved. The CDR3 sequence is 13 residues long. With 4 bases removed from V and 6 bases from J, the gap between germline ends came to 12 bases. CDR1 and CDR2 (germline): SGHVS, FQNEAQ. CDR3 nucleotides: TGTGCCAGCAGCTCTGGACGGTCCCCTGAAGCTTTCTTT. Amino acids: CASSSGRSPEAFF.

The rearrangement uses TRBV27 and TRBJ2-7, with D uncertain. V lost 5 bases to trimming and J lost 6 bases, with 8 bases between them. CDR1 and CDR2 from the germline V gene are MNHEY and SMNVEV (reference sequence). CDR3 length: 11 amino acids. CDR3: CASSHQGEQYF. CDR3 in DNA: TGTGCCAGCAGTCATCAAGGCGAGCAGTACTTC.

In this sample, this clonotype turned up a few times. The genes are TRBV15 and TRBJ2-7; 7 nucleotides align to TRBD2. The J segment lost 2 bases and the V segment lost 0 bases, leaving 7 bases of the junction unmatched. The length of the CDR3 is 16 residues. CDR1 and CDR2 from the germline V gene are LNHNV and YYDKDF (reference sequence). CDR3 loop: CATSRDLLASTYEQYF. The DNA of the CDR3 is TGTGCCACCAGCAGAGATTTACTAGCGTCAACCTACGAGCAGTACTTC.

Many counts were recorded for this clonotype. This CDR3 is CASSAVGGANVLTF. The CDR3 region has the DNA TGTGCCAGCAGCGCCGTGGGGGGGGCCAACGTCCTGACTTTC. The V call is TRBV9, the J call TRBJ2-6; unclear D gene. Trimming pared 3 bases from V and 4 bases from J, leaving 8 bases between. In germline, CDR1 is SGDLS, CDR2 YYNGEE. CDR3 length equals 14 residues.

V and J are TRBV18 and TRBJ1-2, with TRBD1 matching 7 bases. This CDR3 is 16 amino acids long. V lost 1 base and J lost 7; bases outside the gene matches: 12. In germline, CDR1 is KGHSH, CDR2 LQKENI. CDR3 DNA: TGTGCCAGCTCACCACTGAGAGGGGGCGATGAGTTTGGCTACACCTTC. This encodes CASSPLRGGDEFGYTF.

A word on this clonotype: At one boundary the junction diverges from the germline segment, which might be a read error. The V gene is TRBV7-7, the J gene TRBJ2-5, with D perhaps matching TRBD1 or TRBD2 (6 bases each). Per germline, CDR1 SSHAT and CDR2 FNYEAQ (reference sequence). The CDR3 has 15 amino acids. CDR3 loop: CASSAGHPPTETQYF. As DNA, the CDR3 is TGTGCTAGCAGCGCGGGACACCCCCCGACAGAGACCCAGTACTTC.

This clonotype was picked up many times. The chain links TRBV12-3 or TRBV12-4 to TRBJ1-1, with D perhaps matching TRBD1 (5 bases). CDR3 length equals 13 residues. V lost 7 bases and J lost 3, with 12 bases in between. Here the CDR3 DNA reads TGTGCCAGCAACCGACTAGGGGACACTGAAGCTTTCTTT. As protein: CASNRLGDTEAFF.

Many counts were recorded for this clonotype. The chain recombines TRBV27 with TRBJ2-7, with TRBD1 matching 8 bases. CDR1 and CDR2 (germline): MNHEY, SMNVEV (reference sequence). The trim removed 7 bases at V and 4 bases at J, leaving 18 bases unmatched. The CDR3 totals 17 residues. This CDR3 is CASTESRPGQECYEQYF. DNA for the CDR3: TGTGCCAGCACCGAATCTCGACCGGGACAGGAATGTTACGAGCAGTACTTC.

This clonotype was recorded at least ten times. V gene TRBV21-1 combines with J gene TRBJ2-1; the listed D gene, TRBD1, was not tested against the DNA. TRBV21-1 counts as a pseudogene. The CDR3 consists of 13 residues. In nucleotides, the CDR3 is TGTGCCAGCAGACAGGGGGAACACAATGAGCAGTTCTTC. It specifies CASRQGEHNEQFF.

This clonotype was counted at least ten times. V is TRBV5-1 and J is TRBJ2-1, with TRBD2 matching 8 bases. Germline values: CDR1 SGHRS, CDR2 YFSETQ. The CDR3 runs to 16 residues. V shed 0 bases and J 9 bases; nucleotides not matched to a gene: 11. This chain's CDR3 is CASSLDRAGGDGEQFF. In nucleotides, the CDR3 is TGCGCCAGCAGCTTGGATCGGGCGGGGGGTGATGGTGAGCAGTTCTTC.

In this sample, this clonotype turned up many times. This chain uses TRBV24-1 with TRBJ1-6; the D is unclear. Deletions cut 5 bases from V and 11 bases from J, with 18 bases between. The CDR3 is 15 residues long. Germline CDR1 reads KGHDR; CDR2 reads SFDVKD. CDR3 sequence: CATSGTEVQDPPLHF. The CDR3 nucleotides are TGTGCCACCAGTGGGACTGAGGTGCAGGACCCACCCCTCCACTTT.

This clonotype was counted ten times or more. The chain combines TRBV3-1 with TRBJ2-2, with D perhaps assigned TRBD1 or TRBD2 (5 bases each). CDR1 LGHDT and CDR2 YNNKEL come from the germline V gene (reference sequence). V lost 3 bases and J lost 4, with 21 bases in between. The CDR3 extends over 18 amino acids. CDR3: CASSQGYTGPSFTGELFF. The CDR3 bases are TGTGCCAGCAGCCAGGGGTACACGGGGCCTAGCTTCACCGGGGAGCTGTTTTTT.